The sequence of this TCR beta chain was determined in a study of cytomegalovirus exposure and HLA in healthy donors. Broader study findings: What TCR beta sequences reportedly achieved was accurate prediction of HLA-A and HLA-B alleles in most subjects. Later work found most CMV-associated TCR beta chains apparently HLA-restricted. Cytomegalovirus-associated status was assigned to roughly 160 TCR beta chains.

This PCR relied on a set of 60 Vbeta primers and 13 Jbeta primers. The table came from immunoSEQ multiplex PCR; TCRdb's copy has only in-frame clones and leaves some out. This table has 150,000 to 200,000 clones, roughly 83% appearing once. While unrecorded immune exposures were likely, the donors were nominally healthy when sampled. Germline lookup yields CDR1 SGDLS and CDR2 YYNGEE. V was clipped by 1 base and J by 5 bases, with 12 bases between them. This CDR3 comprises 14 residues. Details on this clone: The antigen remains unidentified.

Sequencing was performed on PBMCs. The TCR sequence derives from a boy between 10 and 17 years old in good health and CMV-seronegative. V is TRBV9 and J is TRBJ2-5; the D gene is possibly TRBD1 (6 bases). The CDR3 nucleotides are TGTGCCAGCAGCGTAAATGGACAGAAGGAGACCCAGTACTTC. Protein sequence: CASSVNGQKETQYF.